The entry below describes one T cell receptor (beta chain). Its antigen is undetermined. The data belong to a study of cytomegalovirus exposure and HLA in healthy donors. Regarding the study as a whole: Listed as cytomegalovirus-associated were more than 150 TCR beta chains. Data from an earlier analysis indicated that most TCR beta V segments were productive either about 90% or about 30% of the time. There was a cluster of highly shared sequence variants that was likely a sequencing artifact. Trimming of TCR beta V- and J-genes showed a link, identified in a later analysis, to a missense DCLRE1C variant.

CDR1 ENHRY and CDR2 SYGVKD come from the germline V gene. V shed 8 bases, J shed 0 bases, and the junction held 12 bases outside the gene matches. This CDR3 has 17 residues. 60 Vbeta and 13 Jbeta primers were used in PCR. Assay: immunoSEQ multiplex PCR; the TCRdb copy retains only in-frame clones and omits some. This table holds some 200,000 clones, about 76% found once. The sample taken for sequencing was PBMCs. The chain recombines TRBV10-3 with TRBJ1-5; 8 bases line up with TRBD1. This clonotype was obtained from a male donor in good health and CMV-seropositive. CDR3 in DNA: TGTGCCATCGCCCACGCAGGGGGCAACCGTAGCAATCAGCCCCAGCATTTT. The encoded protein is CAIAHAGGNRSNQPQHF.